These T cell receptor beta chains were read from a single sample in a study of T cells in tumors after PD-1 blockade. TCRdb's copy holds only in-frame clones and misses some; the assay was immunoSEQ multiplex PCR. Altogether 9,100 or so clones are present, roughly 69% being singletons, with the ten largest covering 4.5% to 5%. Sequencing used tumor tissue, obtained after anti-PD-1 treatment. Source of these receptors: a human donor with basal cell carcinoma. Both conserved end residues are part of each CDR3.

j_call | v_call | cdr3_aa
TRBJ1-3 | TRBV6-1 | CASSEPRQGISGNTIYF
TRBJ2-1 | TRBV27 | CASSMRTGRDEQFF
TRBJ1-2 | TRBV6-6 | CASSSGQAESLF
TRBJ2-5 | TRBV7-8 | CASSYSGTSGRGSTTQYF
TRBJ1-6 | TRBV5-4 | CASSLTGNDNSPLHF
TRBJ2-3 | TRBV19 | CASSSGLISTDTQYF
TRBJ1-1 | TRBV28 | CATNTGGASWSEAFF
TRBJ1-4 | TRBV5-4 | CASRPALGFEKLFF
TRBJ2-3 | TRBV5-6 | CASSLAAGGNTDTQYF
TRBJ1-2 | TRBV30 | CAWSHLYGYTF
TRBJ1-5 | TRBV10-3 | CAISEYLITREQNQPQHF
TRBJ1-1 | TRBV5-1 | CASSKGTGNTEAFF
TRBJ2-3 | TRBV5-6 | CASSALLAGYTDTQYF
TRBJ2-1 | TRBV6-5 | CASTRELAVNEQFF
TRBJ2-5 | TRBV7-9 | CASSLRAGLETQYF
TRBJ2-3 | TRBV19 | CASSSTSGGLKLVTQYF
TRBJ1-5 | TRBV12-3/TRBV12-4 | CASSHGNQPQHF
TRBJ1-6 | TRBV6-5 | CASSYWQGTYNSPLHF
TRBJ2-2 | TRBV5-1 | CASSPGLAGGTGELFF
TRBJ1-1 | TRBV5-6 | CASTPQGPGGTESFF
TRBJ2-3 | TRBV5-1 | CASSLGGRNTDTQYF
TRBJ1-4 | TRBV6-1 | CASSEAGIATNEKLFF
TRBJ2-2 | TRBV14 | CASSPGARGHTGELFF
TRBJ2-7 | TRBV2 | CASSSDRRSYEQYF
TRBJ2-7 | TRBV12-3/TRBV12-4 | CASSLVHYEQYF
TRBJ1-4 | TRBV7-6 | CASSLRGSGAVEKLFF
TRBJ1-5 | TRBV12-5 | CASGLTSNQPQHF
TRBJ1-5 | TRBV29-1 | CSVGDGRGNQPQHF
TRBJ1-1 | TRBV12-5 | CASRPMNTEAFF
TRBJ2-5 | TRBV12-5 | CASGTGTAYQETQYF
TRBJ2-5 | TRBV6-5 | CASRDLVGEQETQYF
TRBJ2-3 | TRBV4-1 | CASSRLGGALGTDTQYF
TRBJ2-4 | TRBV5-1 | CASSLGLAEGGDIQYF
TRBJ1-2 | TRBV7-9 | CASSKEGGAGYTF
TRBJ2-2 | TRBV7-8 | CASSLDRRNTGELFF
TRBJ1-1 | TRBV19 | CASIPPTGVTEAFF
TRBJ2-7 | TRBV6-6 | CASSDPYEQYF
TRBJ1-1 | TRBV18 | CASSLGHLNTEAFF
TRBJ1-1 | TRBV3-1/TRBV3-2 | CASSQVPGQEEAFF
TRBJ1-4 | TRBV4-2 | CASSQEKGRKLFF
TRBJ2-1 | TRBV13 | CASSLALTSGGPSHEQFF
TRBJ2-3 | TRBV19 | CASSSLGHISTDTQYF
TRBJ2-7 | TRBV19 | CASSIERGRGPTYEQYF
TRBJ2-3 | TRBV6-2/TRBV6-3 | CASSYGGGNTDTQYF
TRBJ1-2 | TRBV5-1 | CASSLEGGSLGYTF
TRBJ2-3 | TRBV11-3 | CASSLDSAGTDTQYF
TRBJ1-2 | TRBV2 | CASTEQRLDLGDYGYTF
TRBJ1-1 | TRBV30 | CAWSVYSEAFF
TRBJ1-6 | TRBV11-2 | CASSSGHRDRVRNSPLHF
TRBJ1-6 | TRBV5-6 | CASSLGQGSNSPLHF
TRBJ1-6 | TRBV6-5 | CASRETEGGNSPLHF
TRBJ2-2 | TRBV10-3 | CAIKTGATNTGELFF
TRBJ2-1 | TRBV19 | CASSIGHNNEQFF